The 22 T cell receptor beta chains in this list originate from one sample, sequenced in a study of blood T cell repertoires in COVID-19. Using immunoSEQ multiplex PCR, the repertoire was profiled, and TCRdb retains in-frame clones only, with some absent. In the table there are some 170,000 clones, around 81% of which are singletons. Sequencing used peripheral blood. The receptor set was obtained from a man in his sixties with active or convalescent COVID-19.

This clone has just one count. The CDR3 DNA reads as TGTGCCAGCAGAGAGACAGGCTATGGCTACACCTTC. This codes for CASRETGYGYTF. This sequence joins TRBV28 and TRBJ1-2, with D possibly TRBD1 on 6 matching bases. The CDR3 is 12 amino acids. Germline V lookup: CDR1 MDHEN, CDR2 SYDVKM. V lost 6 bases and J lost 4, with 9 bases in between.

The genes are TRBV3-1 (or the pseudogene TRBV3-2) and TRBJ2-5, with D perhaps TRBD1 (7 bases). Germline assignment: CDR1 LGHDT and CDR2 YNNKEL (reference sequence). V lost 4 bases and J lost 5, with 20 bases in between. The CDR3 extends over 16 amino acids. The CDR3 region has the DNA TGTGCCAGCAGCCCCCCGGGACAGAGGAGGGTTGAGACCCAGTACTTC. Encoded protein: CASSPPGQRRVETQYF.

CDR3 loop: CASSLSQTYNEQFF. The CDR3 region has the DNA TGTGCCAGCAGCCTCTCTCAGACCTACAATGAGCAGTTCTTC. The chain couples TRBV7-9 to TRBJ2-1; D gene ambiguous. The CDR3 is 14 amino acids. Trimming took 5 bases from V and 2 from J, leaving 10 bases between them. The germline V gene encodes CDR1 SEHNR and CDR2 FQNEAQ (reference sequence).

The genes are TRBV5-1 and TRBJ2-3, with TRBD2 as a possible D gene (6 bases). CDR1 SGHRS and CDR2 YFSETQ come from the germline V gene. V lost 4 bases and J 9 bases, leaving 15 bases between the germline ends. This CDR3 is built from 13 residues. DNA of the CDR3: TGCGCCAGCAGCCGGGACTCCCGATCCACGCAGTATTTT. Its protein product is CASSRDSRSTQYF.

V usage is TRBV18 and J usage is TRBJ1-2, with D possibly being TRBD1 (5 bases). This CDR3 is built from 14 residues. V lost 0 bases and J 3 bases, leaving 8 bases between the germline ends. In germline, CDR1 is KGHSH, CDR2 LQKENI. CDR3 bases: TGTGCCAGCTCACCACCCGGGGGTGACTATGGCTACACCTTC. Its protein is CASSPPGGDYGYTF.

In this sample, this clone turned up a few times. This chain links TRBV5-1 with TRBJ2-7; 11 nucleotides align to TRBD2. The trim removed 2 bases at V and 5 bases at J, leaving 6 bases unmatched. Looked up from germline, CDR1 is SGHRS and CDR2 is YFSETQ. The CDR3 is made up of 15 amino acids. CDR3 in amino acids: CASSFTSGSTHEQYF. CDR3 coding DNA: TGCGCCAGCAGCTTTACTAGCGGGAGTACCCACGAGCAGTACTTC.

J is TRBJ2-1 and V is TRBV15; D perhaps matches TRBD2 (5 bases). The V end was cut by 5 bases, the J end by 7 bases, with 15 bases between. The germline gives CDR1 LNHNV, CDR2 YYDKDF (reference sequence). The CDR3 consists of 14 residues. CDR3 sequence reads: CATSRGTGWNEQFF. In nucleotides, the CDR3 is TGTGCCACCAGCCGGGGTACCGGATGGAATGAGCAGTTCTTC.

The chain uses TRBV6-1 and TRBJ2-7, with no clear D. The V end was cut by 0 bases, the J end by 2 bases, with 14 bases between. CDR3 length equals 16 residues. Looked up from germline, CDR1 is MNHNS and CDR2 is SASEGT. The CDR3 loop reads CASSEAVFSTTYEQYF. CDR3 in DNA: TGTGCCAGCAGTGAAGCCGTATTCTCGACAACCTACGAGCAGTACTTC.

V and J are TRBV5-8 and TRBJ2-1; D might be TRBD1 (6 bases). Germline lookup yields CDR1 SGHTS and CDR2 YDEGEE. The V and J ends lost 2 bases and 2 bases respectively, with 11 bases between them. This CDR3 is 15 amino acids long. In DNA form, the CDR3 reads TGTGCCAGCAGCTTCGACAGGAGACCCTACAATGAGCAGTTCTTC. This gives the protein CASSFDRRPYNEQFF.

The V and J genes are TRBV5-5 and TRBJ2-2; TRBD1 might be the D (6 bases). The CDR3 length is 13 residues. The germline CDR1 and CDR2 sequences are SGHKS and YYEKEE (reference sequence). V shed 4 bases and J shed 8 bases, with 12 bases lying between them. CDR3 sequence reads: CASSLGQAGELFF. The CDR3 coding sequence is TGTGCCAGCAGCCTGGGACAAGCTGGGGAGCTGTTTTTT.

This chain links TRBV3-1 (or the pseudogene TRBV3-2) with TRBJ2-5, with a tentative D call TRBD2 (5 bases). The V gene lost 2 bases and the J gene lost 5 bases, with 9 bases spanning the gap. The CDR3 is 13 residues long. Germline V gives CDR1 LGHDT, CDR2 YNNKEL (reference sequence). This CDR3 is CASSQRRRETQYF. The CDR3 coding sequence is TGTGCCAGCAGCCAAAGGAGGAGGGAGACCCAGTACTTC.

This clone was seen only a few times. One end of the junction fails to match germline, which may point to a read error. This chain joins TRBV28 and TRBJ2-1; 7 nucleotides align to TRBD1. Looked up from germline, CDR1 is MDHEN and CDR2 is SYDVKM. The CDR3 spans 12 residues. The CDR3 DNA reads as TGTGCCAGCAGGCTCCCAGGGGGACGGACTGTCTTC. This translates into CASRLPGGRTVF.

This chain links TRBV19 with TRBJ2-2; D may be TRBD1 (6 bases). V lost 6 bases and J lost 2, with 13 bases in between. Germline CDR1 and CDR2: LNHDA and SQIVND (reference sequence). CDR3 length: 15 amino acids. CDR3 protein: CASRVGATNTGELFF. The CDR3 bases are TGTGCCAGTAGGGTGGGGGCTACCAACACCGGGGAGCTGTTTTTT.

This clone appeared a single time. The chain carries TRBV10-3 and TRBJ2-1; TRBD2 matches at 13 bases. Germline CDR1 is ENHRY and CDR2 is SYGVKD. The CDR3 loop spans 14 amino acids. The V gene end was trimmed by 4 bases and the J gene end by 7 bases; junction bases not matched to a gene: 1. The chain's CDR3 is CAISGTSGSNEQFF. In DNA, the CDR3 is TGTGCCATCAGTGGGACTAGCGGGAGTAATGAGCAGTTCTTC.

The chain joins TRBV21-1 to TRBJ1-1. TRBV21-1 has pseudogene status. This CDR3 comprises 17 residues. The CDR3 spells CASSKVQGRGVNTEAFF. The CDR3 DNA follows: TGTGCCAGCAGCAAAGTTCAGGGCCGGGGGGTGAACACTGAAGCTTTCTTT.

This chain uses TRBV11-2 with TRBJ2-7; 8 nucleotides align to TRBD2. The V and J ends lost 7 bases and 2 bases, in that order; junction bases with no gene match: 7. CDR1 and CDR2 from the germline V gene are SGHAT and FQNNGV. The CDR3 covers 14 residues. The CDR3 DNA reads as TGTGCCAGCACCCCCTTGCGGGGGGCCTACGAGCAGTACTTC. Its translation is CASTPLRGAYEQYF.

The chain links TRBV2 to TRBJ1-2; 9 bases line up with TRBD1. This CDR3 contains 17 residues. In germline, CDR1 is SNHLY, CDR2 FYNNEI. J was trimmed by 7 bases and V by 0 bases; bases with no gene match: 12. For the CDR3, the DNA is TGTGCCAGCAGTGAAGCGGGGGGCACAGGGGGCGCAGGTGGCTACACCTTC. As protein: CASSEAGGTGGAGGYTF.

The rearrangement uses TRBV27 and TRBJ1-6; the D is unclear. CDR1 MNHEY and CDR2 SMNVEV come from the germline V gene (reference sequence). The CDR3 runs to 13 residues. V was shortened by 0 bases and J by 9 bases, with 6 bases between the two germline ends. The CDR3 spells CASSLSPGSPLHF. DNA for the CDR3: TGTGCCAGCAGTTTATCGCCGGGTTCACCCCTCCACTTT.

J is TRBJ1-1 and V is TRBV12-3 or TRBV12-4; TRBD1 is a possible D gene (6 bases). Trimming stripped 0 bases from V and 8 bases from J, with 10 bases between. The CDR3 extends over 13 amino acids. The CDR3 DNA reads TGTGCCAGCAGTTTAGCGGGGGCCGACGAAGCTTTCTTT. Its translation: CASSLAGADEAFF.

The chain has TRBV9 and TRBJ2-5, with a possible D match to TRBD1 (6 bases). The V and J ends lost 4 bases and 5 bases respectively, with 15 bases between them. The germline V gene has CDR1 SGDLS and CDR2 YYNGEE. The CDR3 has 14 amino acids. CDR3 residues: CASSISQGRETQYF. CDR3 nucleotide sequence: TGTGCCAGCAGCATAAGCCAGGGGCGGGAGACCCAGTACTTC.

The CDR3 DNA follows: TGTGCCAGCAGTATGTCAGCGAGCACCGGGGAGCTGTTTTTT. Translation gives CASSMSASTGELFF. J is TRBJ2-2 and V is TRBV25-1; D is ambiguous. V lost 5 bases and J 4 bases, leaving 11 bases between the germline ends. This CDR3 contains 14 residues. Per the germline V gene, CDR1 is MGHDK and CDR2 is SYGVNS.

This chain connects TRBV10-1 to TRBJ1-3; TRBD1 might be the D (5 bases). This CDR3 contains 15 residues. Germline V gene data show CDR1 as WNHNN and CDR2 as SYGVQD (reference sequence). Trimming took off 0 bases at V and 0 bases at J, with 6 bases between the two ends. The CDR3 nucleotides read TGCGCCAGCAGTGAGTCGGGGGGCTCTGGAAACACCATATATTTT. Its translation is CASSESGGSGNTIYF.